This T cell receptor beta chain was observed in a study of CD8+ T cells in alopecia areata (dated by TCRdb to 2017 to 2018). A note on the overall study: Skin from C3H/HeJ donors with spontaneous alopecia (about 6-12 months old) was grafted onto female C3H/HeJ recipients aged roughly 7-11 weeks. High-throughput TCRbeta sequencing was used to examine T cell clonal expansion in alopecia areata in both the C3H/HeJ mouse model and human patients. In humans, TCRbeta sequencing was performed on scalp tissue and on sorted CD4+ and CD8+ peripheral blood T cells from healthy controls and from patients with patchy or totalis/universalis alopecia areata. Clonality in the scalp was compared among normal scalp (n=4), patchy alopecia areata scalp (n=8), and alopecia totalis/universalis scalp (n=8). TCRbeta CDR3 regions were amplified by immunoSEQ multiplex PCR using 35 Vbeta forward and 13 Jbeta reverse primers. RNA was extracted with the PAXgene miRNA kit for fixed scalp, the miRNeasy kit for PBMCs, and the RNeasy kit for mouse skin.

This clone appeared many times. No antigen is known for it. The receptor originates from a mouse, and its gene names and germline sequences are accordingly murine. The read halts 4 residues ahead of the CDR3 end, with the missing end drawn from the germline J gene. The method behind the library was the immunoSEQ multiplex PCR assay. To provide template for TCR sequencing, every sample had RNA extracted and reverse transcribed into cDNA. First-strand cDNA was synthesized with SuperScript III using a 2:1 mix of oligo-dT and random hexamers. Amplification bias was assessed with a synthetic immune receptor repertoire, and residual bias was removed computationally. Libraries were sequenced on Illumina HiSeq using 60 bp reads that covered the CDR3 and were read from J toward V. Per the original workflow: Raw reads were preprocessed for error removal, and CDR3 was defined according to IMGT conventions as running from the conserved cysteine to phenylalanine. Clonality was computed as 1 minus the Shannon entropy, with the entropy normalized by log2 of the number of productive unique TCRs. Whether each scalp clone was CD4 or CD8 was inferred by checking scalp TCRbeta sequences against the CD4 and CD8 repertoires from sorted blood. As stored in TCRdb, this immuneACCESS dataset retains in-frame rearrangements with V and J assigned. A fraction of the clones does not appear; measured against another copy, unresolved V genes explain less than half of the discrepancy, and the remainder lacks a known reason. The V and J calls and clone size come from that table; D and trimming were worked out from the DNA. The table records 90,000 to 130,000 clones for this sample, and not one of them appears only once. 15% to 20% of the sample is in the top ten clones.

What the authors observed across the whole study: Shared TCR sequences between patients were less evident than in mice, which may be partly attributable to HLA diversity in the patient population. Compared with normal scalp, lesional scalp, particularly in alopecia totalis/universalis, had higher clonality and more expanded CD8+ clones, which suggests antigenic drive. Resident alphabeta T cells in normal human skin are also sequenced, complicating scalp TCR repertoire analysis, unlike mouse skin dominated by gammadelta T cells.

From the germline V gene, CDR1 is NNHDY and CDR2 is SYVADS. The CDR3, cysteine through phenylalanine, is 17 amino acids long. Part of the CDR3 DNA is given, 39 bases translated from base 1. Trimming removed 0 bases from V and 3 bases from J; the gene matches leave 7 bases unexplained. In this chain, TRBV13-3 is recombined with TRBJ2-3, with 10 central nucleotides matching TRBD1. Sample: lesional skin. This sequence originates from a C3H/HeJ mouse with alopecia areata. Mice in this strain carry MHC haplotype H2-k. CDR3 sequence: CASSDAGQGEGAETLYF. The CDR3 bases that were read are TGTGCCAGCAGTGATGCTGGACAGGGGGAGGGGGCAGAA.